Below are 18 T cell receptor beta chains sequenced from a single sample in a study of shared clonotypes between healthy human individuals. TCRdb keeps only in-frame clones here, not all; method: immunoSEQ multiplex PCR. In the table there are 1.5 million to 2.5 million clones, about 95% of which are singletons. Naive CD8 isolation took CD45RO-negative cells positively selected for CCR7 and excluded terminally differentiated effector memory CD45RA+ cells. The source material was naive CD8+ T cells sorted from blood. The receptor source for this set is a man aged 18 to 35 in good health.

The rearrangement joins TRBV2 to TRBJ2-5; D is unclear. The V and J ends lost 9 bases and 9 bases respectively, with 20 bases between them. This CDR3 region has 13 residues. Germline CDR1 SNHLY, CDR2 FYNNEI. The CDR3 DNA sequence: TGTGCCAGAGAACCGACCCAGCTTCGGGCCCAGTACTTC. Translating gives CAREPTQLRAQYF.

This clone showed up just once. The V gene is TRBV4-1, the J gene TRBJ2-5; D unresolved. Germline lookup yields CDR1 MGHRA and CDR2 YSYEKL. Trimming took off 5 bases at V and 2 bases at J, with 15 bases between the two ends. The CDR3 runs to 15 residues. The DNA for the CDR3 is TGCGCCAGCAGCACCCGGGCCCTTCCTCAAGAGACCCAGTACTTC. Residues: CASSTRALPQETQYF.

The chain combines TRBV2 with TRBJ2-5; the D gene could be TRBD1 or TRBD2 (6 bases each). This CDR3 contains 15 residues. Germline CDR1 SNHLY, CDR2 FYNNEI. V lost 5 bases and J lost 4, with 17 bases in between. The CDR3 DNA is TGTGCCAGCAGTACACCGGAGGGGGTCCCAGAGACCCAGTACTTC. Protein product: CASSTPEGVPETQYF.

A single count supports this clone. The chain recombines TRBV5-1 with TRBJ1-2; TRBD1 matches at 7 bases. CDR3 size: 15 residues. Germline V gene data show CDR1 as SGHRS and CDR2 as YFSETQ. Unmatched junction bases numbered 9, after V lost 4 bases and J lost 3 bases. CDR3 region: CASSNRQGTDYGYTF. Written as DNA, the CDR3 is TGCGCCAGCAGCAACCGACAGGGAACGGACTATGGCTACACCTTC.

This clone is a singleton in its sample. The chain joins TRBV19 to TRBJ1-2; D not resolved. The length of the CDR3 is 13 residues. Germline V gene sequence: CDR1 LNHDA, CDR2 SQIVND (reference sequence). V lost 3 bases and J lost 4, with 9 bases in between. The CDR3: CASSISGLYGYTF. DNA of the CDR3: TGTGCCAGTAGTATCTCTGGCCTCTATGGCTACACCTTC.

The V call is TRBV29-1, the J call TRBJ2-4; 7 bases match TRBD1. Per the germline V gene, CDR1 is SQVTM and CDR2 is ANQGSEA. The CDR3 is 12 amino acids. V was clipped by 2 bases and J by 7 bases; unmatched bases: 2. The CDR3 nucleotides read TGCAGCGTTGAAATACAGGGGAACATTCAGTACTTC. Translated, it gives CSVEIQGNIQYF.

The count of this clone is one. This chain's CDR3 is CASSSGKGGRTEAFF. DNA for the CDR3: TGTGCCAGCAGTTCAGGGAAGGGAGGTCGGACTGAAGCTTTCTTT. The genes are TRBV27 and TRBJ1-1; a possible D gene is TRBD1 (5 bases). V lost 4 bases, J lost 5 bases, and 17 bases lay in between. Germline V gives CDR1 MNHEY, CDR2 SMNVEV (reference sequence). The CDR3 totals 15 residues.

This sequence joins TRBV7-9 and TRBJ2-1, with D perhaps given as TRBD1 or TRBD2 (5 bases each). This CDR3 has 12 residues. The germline gives CDR1 SEHNR, CDR2 FQNEAQ (reference sequence). V was cut by 1 base and J by 15 bases, with 13 bases left in between. The CDR3 spells CASSLGGRVVFF. The CDR3 DNA follows: TGTGCCAGCAGCTTAGGGGGGAGAGTTGTGTTCTTC.

The chain couples TRBV7-2 to TRBJ2-6; D uncertain. V dropped 2 bases and J dropped 0 bases, with 11 bases sitting between them. Germline CDR1 and CDR2: SGHTA and FQGNSA. CDR3 length: 17 amino acids. The CDR3 nucleotides are TGTGCCAGCAGCTTATGGCAGGCCTCCTCTGGGGCCAACGTCCTGACTTTC. Amino acids: CASSLWQASSGANVLTF.

Turning to this clone: This CDR3 is also generated by other DNA sequences in the sample. The J gene is TRBJ2-1, the V gene TRBV27; 9 nucleotides line up with TRBD1. The CDR3 spans 14 residues. Germline CDR1 MNHEY, CDR2 SMNVEV (reference sequence). Trimming cost V 2 bases and J 4 bases; bases outside gene matches: 0. Here the CDR3 DNA reads TGTGCCAGCAGTTTAGGGACAGGGTACAATGAGCAGTTCTTC. As protein: CASSLGTGYNEQFF.

This sequence joins TRBV28 and TRBJ2-7; 12 bases map to TRBD2. The CDR3 runs 15 residues. Trimming took 6 bases from V and 2 from J; bases not matched to a gene: 5. The germline CDR1 and CDR2 sequences are MDHEN and SYDVKM. The CDR3 loop reads CASSQLAGGPYEQYF. The CDR3 DNA follows: TGTGCCAGCAGCCAACTAGCGGGAGGACCCTACGAGCAGTACTTC.

DNA for the CDR3: TGTGCCAGCAGTGACCGGGACAGGGTTATCGAGCAGTACTTC. Its translation is CASSDRDRVIEQYF. The chain uses TRBV2 and TRBJ2-7, with 9 bases fitting TRBD1. The CDR3 is 14 residues long. Trimming at V came to 3 bases and at J to 6 bases, leaving 6 bases not matched to a gene. Germline CDR1 is SNHLY and CDR2 is FYNNEI.

This chain joins TRBV10-2 and TRBJ2-3, with 9 bases that match TRBD2. Germline V gives CDR1 WSHSY, CDR2 SAAADI. V lost 8 bases and J lost 4; bases outside the gene matches: 16. The CDR3 runs 17 residues. The CDR3 spells CASDTQKLAGPPDTQYF. DNA for the CDR3: TGCGCCAGCGATACCCAGAAGCTAGCGGGACCCCCAGATACGCAGTATTTT.

The chain links TRBV27 to TRBJ2-1; 13 bases match TRBD2. V lost 6 bases and J lost 15; bases outside the gene matches: 5. The CDR3 loop spans 12 amino acids. Germline V lookup: CDR1 MNHEY, CDR2 SMNVEV (reference sequence). The CDR3 sequence: CASRTSGGDAFF. The CDR3 DNA reads TGTGCCAGCAGAACTAGCGGGGGGGATGCGTTCTTC.

The V gene is TRBV6-5, the J gene TRBJ1-4; D remains ambiguous. CDR3 length: 14 residues. Germline V gene data show CDR1 as MNHEY and CDR2 as SVGAGI. The V gene lost 2 bases and the J gene lost 8 bases, with 12 bases spanning the gap. DNA of the CDR3: TGTGCCAGCAGTTACGAGGCGGGTGGGGAAAAACTGTTTTTT. Its translation: CASSYEAGGEKLFF.

V is TRBV9 and J is TRBJ2-3, with D perhaps assigned TRBD1 or TRBD2 (5 bases each). Per germline, CDR1 SGDLS and CDR2 YYNGEE. The CDR3 is made up of 14 amino acids. V was shortened by 0 bases and J by 2 bases, with 7 bases between the two germline ends. The chain's CDR3 is CASSVVGDTDTQYF. CDR3 DNA: TGTGCCAGCAGCGTAGTGGGGGACACAGATACGCAGTATTTT.

The chain links TRBV28 to TRBJ2-7; 9 bases fit TRBD1. The CDR3 sequence is 17 residues long. Germline CDR1 and CDR2: MDHEN and SYDVKM. V lost 6 bases and J lost 4; bases outside the gene matches: 16. CDR3 protein: CASSASAGTGIYYEQYF. CDR3 sequence (DNA): TGTGCCAGCAGCGCATCCGCCGGGACAGGGATTTATTACGAGCAGTACTTC.

V usage is TRBV4-3 and J usage is TRBJ2-7, with 7 bases identical to TRBD2. V was clipped by 1 base and J by 5 bases; unmatched bases: 14. The CDR3 sequence is 17 residues long. Germline assignment: CDR1 LGHNA and CDR2 YSLEER. The CDR3 bases are TGCGCCAGCAGCCAAGTCACCGGCGCGGGAGCTTTTAACGAGCAGTACTTC. Amino acid sequence: CASSQVTGAGAFNEQYF.